This T cell receptor (beta chain) comes out of a study of blood T cell repertoires in COVID-19. In the study overall: Sites in the United States, Italy and Spain provided acute and convalescent COVID-19 samples.

Participant reports of clinical history set cohort assignment. CDR1 and CDR2 from the germline V gene are MDHEN and SYDVKM. V was shortened by 6 bases and J by 0 bases, with 9 bases between the two germline ends. The CDR3 has 14 amino acids. This clone was seen once. The protocol was immunoSEQ multiplex PCR, while the TCRdb copy is restricted to in-frame clones and leaves out a portion. The sample contains 270,000 or so clones, around 89% of which appear only once. V is TRBV28 and J is TRBJ2-1; D not certain. The clonotype was recovered from a woman in her thirties or forties with acute COVID-19. Input material: PBMCs or T cells enriched from blood (not recorded which). In nucleotides, the CDR3 is TGTGCCAGCAGAACACGGAGCTCCTACAATGAGCAGTTCTTC. Translating gives CASRTRSSYNEQFF.